This T cell receptor (beta chain) was retrieved from a study of blood T cell repertoires in COVID-19 (TCRdb year 2020). In the study overall: The collaborator samples originated in the United States, Italy and Spain and spanned the acute and convalescent phases of COVID-19. The samples were drawn from two sources: the first 160 participants of the ongoing ImmuneRACE study, and 1,254 subjects contributed by 6 global collaborators. The prospective study material was composed of cDNA or gDNA derived from T cells, B-cell-depleted T cells, or PBMCs. HLA class I and class II types, where available, came from metadata supplied by the sample provider rather than from assay-based typing. The repertoires were released in a freely available public database intended as a resource for research on the immune response to SARS-CoV-2. The sample metadata nearly always contained a de-identified subject ID, COVID-19 status, age in years and sex. The dataset comprised deeply sampled blood TCRbeta repertoires from subjects exposed to, actively infected with, or recovered from COVID-19.

Comments on this clone: It has no known antigen specificity. No base qualities exist here, and no much larger clone lies one base off it.

Beyond this particular receptor, the publication reports: Clinical and demographic metadata were provided uncurated, with the amount varying by source and participant.

The immunoSEQ Assay, a bias-controlled multiplex PCR, was used to amplify TCRbeta CDR3 regions from genomic DNA. The original methods were these. The number of nucleated cells in each sample was estimated by amplification of reference gene primers within the assay. To quantify the absolute abundance of each unique TCRbeta CDR3 rearrangement, sequence reads were collapsed and filtered. For each sample, productive Simpson clonality was calculated as the square root of Simpson's diversity index over productive rearrangements. The source is immuneACCESS, and TCRdb retained only in-frame sequences with V and J called. Part of the clones is not carried over; for the studies checked, unresolved V genes explain less than half of this, and the remainder is unexplained. V, J and clone size are taken as reported in that table, and D and trimming were inferred from the DNA itself. This sample holds over 250,000 clones; 75% to 90% were observed only once. The ten top clones hold 2% to 2.5% of the sample.

Participants in the prospective study were aged about 18 to 89 years, lived in under 30 United States geographic areas, and enrolled through a virtual design. To assign participants to cohorts, the prospective study relied on clinical history that participants themselves reported in a screening survey and a study questionnaire. Recovered participants in ImmuneRACE Cohort 3 were defined by two consecutive negative NP/OP PCR tests, clearance by a healthcare professional, or resolution of symptoms. In the prospective study, mobile phlebotomists collected whole blood, serum and a nasopharyngeal or oropharyngeal swab from each participant. Prospective study participants could optionally give additional blood draws and questionnaires over a roughly two-month period. Prospective study blood samples were shipped either frozen or at room temperature before DNA extraction. Taken from the germline V gene, the CDR1 and CDR2 loops are SGHRS and YFSETQ. Inclusive of the bounding cysteine and phenylalanine, the CDR3 is 15 residues long. Here the CDR3 DNA is all that survives: 45 bases in frame from base 1. Between the V and J ends, shortened by 2 bases and 5 bases respectively, the junction contains 16 bases.

The sequence was obtained from a woman younger than 35 who had recovered from COVID-19. The specimen sequenced was PBMCs or T cells enriched from blood (not recorded which). The sequence is built from TRBV5-1 and TRBJ1-1; possibly the D gene is TRBD1, per 6 matching bases. The DNA sequence is TGCGCCAGCAGCTTAGTCAGGGGCTTGGGGACTGAAGCTTTCTTT. Its coded protein is CASSLVRGLGTEAFF.